This T cell receptor beta chain derives from a study of T-cell reconstitution after alpha-beta-depleted transplantation in children. General study findings and limits: Newly generated T cells supplied most T-cell counts and diversity one year post-transplant. Elevated TCRbeta diversity at day 60 was traced, in some patients, to surviving recipient T cells and thymic progenitors. Reportedly, roughly two months post-transplant, alpha-beta T cells arose from several hundred expanded graft clones.

Concerning this clonotype: Its specificity is not known.

The library targeted TCRbeta and was prepared with unique molecular identifiers. TCRdb redid the calling of the PCR reads with MiXCR, one entry per CDR3 protein. The repertoire consists of 95,000 to 150,000 distinct CDR3 sequences, with under 25% occurring once and the leading ten covering under 12%. Trimming removed 0 bases at V and 10 bases at J, with 8 bases between. Germline CDR1 SGHKS, CDR2 YYEKEE (reference sequence). The CDR3 has 12 amino acids. The chain employs TRBV5-5 and TRBJ2-1; D may be TRBD1 (5 bases). The source was PBMCs, mostly from graft donor cells, collected 180 days after TCRalphabeta/CD19-depleted stem cell transplant. The TCR sequence derives from a male patient aged 2-15 years who had a stem cell transplant for chronic granulomatous disease, so the T cells may come from the graft donor. CDR3 sequence (DNA): TGTGCCAGCAGCTTGGCCGCAGGGGAGCAGTTCTTC. Translated, it gives CASSLAAGEQFF.